This T cell receptor (beta chain) comes out of a study of T cell responses to AZD1222 COVID-19 vaccine. Whole-study findings and limits: Reportedly, nearly half of unique spike TCRs recognized epitopes outside B.1.351/B.1.1.7 mutations.

In the case of this clone: The antigen remains unidentified.

V was pared by 0 bases and J by 8 bases, with 13 bases between. Per germline, CDR1 LGHNA and CDR2 YSLEER. The CDR3 totals 15 residues. Sequencing used immunoSEQ multiplex PCR; TCRdb keeps in-frame clones, though not all of them. The data show 89,000 or so clones, 80% to 90% seen once. This clonotype was sampled from an adult in good health. The material sequenced was peripheral blood, taken on day 0 of AZD1222 vaccination. This sequence joins TRBV4-3 and TRBJ1-4; a weak D match, TRBD1 (5 bases). The CDR3 nucleotides read TGCGCCAGCAGCCAAGATATGAGGGGTCTGGAAAAACTGTTTTTT. Amino acids: CASSQDMRGLEKLFF.